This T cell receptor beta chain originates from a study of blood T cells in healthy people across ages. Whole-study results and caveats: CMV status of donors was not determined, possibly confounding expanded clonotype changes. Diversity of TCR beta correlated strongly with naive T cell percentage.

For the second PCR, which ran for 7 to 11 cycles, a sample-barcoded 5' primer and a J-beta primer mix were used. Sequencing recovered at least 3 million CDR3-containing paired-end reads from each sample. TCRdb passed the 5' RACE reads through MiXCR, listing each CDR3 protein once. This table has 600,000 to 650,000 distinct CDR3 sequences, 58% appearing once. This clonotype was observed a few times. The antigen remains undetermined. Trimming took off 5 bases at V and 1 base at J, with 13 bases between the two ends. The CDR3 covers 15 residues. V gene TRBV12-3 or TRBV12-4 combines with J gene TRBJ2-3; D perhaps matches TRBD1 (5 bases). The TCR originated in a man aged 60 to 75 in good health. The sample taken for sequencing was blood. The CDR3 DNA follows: TGTGCCAGCAGTGACAGACAGAAGGGCACAGATACGCAGTATTTT. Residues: CASSDRQKGTDTQYF.